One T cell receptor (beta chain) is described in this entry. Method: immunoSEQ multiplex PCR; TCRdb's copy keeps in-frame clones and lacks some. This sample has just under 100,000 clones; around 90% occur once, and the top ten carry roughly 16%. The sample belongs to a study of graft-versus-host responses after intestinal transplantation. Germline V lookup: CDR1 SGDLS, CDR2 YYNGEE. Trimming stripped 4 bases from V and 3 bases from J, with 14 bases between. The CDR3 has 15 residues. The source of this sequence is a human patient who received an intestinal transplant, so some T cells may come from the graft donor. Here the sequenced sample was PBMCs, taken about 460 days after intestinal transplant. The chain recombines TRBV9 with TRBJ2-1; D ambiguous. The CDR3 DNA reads TGTGCCAGCAGCCCCCCGCCGGTGGGCTACAATGAGCAGTTCTTC. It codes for CASSPPPVGYNEQFF. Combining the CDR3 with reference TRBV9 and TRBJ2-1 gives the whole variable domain DSGVTQTPKHLITATGQRVTLRCSPRSGDLSVYWYQQSLDQGLQFLIQYYNGEERAKGNILERFSAQQFPDLHSELNLSSLELGDSALYFCASSPPPVGYNEQFFGPGTRLTVL.